These 13 T cell receptor beta chains share one sample of origin, sequenced in a study of cytomegalovirus exposure and HLA in healthy donors. The PCR employed 60 Vbeta primers together with 13 Jbeta primers. Clones were read by immunoSEQ multiplex PCR, and TCRdb kept only the in-frame ones, dropping some. The sample carries about 67,000 clones, 65% to 70% recorded once. Sequenced material: PBMCs. The receptors were gathered from a woman younger than 45 in good health and CMV-seronegative.

For this clone: The junction does not match germline at one end; this may be a read error. The J gene is TRBJ2-7, the V gene TRBV5-4; no firm D call. This CDR3 region has 14 residues. The germline CDR1 and CDR2 sequences are SGHNT and YYREEE (reference sequence). The CDR3 nucleotides read TGCGCCAGCAGTCCCTCCGGAGTGTCCTACGAGCAGTACTTC. Residues: CASSPSGVSYEQYF.

The chain employs TRBV2 and TRBJ2-1; maybe TRBD2 (5 bases). From germline, CDR1 is SNHLY and CDR2 FYNNEI. The ends were cut back, 5 bases at V and 7 bases at J, with 9 bases in the middle. The CDR3 consists of 12 residues. DNA for the CDR3: TGTGCCAGCAGTTCTAGGAGGAATGAGCAGTTCTTC. The encoded protein is CASSSRRNEQFF. Drawing the rest from reference TRBV2 and TRBJ2-1, the complete variable domain is EPEVTQTPSHQVTQMGQEVILRCVPISNHLYFYWYRQILGQKVEFLVSFYNNEISEKSEIFDDQFSVERPDGSNFTLKIRSTKLEDSAMYFCASSSRRNEQFFGPGTRLTVL.

The chain employs TRBV2 and TRBJ2-2; maybe TRBD1 (7 bases). Germline loops: CDR1 SNHLY, CDR2 FYNNEI. The CDR3 has 15 residues. V gave up 5 bases and J gave up 5 bases, with 15 bases separating them. The CDR3 sequence: CASSKTAGGTGELFF. The CDR3 DNA is TGTGCCAGCAGTAAAACGGCAGGGGGGACCGGGGAGCTGTTTTTT.

This clone was detected only a few times. The chain employs TRBV28 and TRBJ1-6, with D maybe TRBD1 (6 bases). Germline CDR1 MDHEN, CDR2 SYDVKM. The CDR3 runs 14 residues. The V and J ends lost 8 bases and 10 bases respectively, with 18 bases between them. CDR3 in DNA: TGTGCCAGCCAGGGGTTTTGGGGTGGCTCACCCCTCCACTTT. It yields the protein CASQGFWGGSPLHF.

This chain links TRBV5-1 with TRBJ1-1, with D perhaps matching TRBD1 (6 bases). The CDR3 extends over 14 amino acids. Germline CDR1 and CDR2: SGHRS and YFSETQ. Trimming shortened V by 1 base and J by 1 base, and 8 bases separated the two germline ends. As DNA, the CDR3 is TGCGCCAGCAGCTTGCGGACAGCGAACACTGAAGCTTTCTTT. Its translation: CASSLRTANTEAFF.

The J gene is TRBJ2-7, the V gene TRBV7-9; D is unclear. Germline V gene data show CDR1 as SEHNR and CDR2 as FQNEAQ (reference sequence). This CDR3 has 13 amino acids. V lost 4 bases, J lost 3 bases, and 10 bases lay in between. The CDR3 spells CASSSTHGYEQYF. The CDR3 bases are TGTGCCAGCAGCTCAACTCACGGCTACGAGCAGTACTTC. Variable domain in full (rest from reference TRBV7-9 and TRBJ2-7): DTGVSQNPRHKITKRGQNVTFRCDPISEHNRLYWYRQTLGQGPEFLTYFQNEAQLEKSRLLSDRFSAERPKGSFSTLEIQRTEQGDSAMYLCASSSTHGYEQYFGPGTRLTVT.

This clone was picked up a small number of times. This chain links TRBV4-2 with TRBJ2-7, with TRBD1 matching over 9 bases. J was trimmed by 1 base and V by 1 base; bases with no gene match: 5. Per the germline V gene, CDR1 is LGHNA and CDR2 is YNFKEQ. The CDR3 length is 16 residues. The CDR3 sequence is CASSQGTGAVSYEQYF. The CDR3 DNA sequence: TGTGCCAGCAGCCAAGGGACAGGGGCGGTTTCCTACGAGCAGTACTTC.

This chain joins TRBV7-2 and TRBJ1-2; 8 bases are shared with TRBD1. This CDR3 contains 15 residues. Germline V gives CDR1 SGHTA, CDR2 FQGNSA. The V and J ends lost 2 bases and 3 bases, in that order; junction bases with no gene match: 5. As DNA, the CDR3 is TGTGCCAGCAGCTTAAACGCAGGGGGCGACTATGGCTACACCTTC. This encodes CASSLNAGGDYGYTF.

J is TRBJ2-7 and V is TRBV7-9, with TRBD1 matching over 8 bases. Germline assignment: CDR1 SEHNR and CDR2 FQNEAQ (reference sequence). Trimming took 1 base from V and 5 from J; bases not matched to a gene: 7. CDR3 length equals 15 residues. This CDR3 is CASSLEQGARHEQYF. CDR3 nucleotide sequence: TGTGCCAGCAGCTTAGAGCAGGGGGCGCGACACGAGCAGTACTTC.

This sequence joins TRBV2 and TRBJ2-3, with a tentative D call TRBD1 (5 bases). This CDR3 has 12 amino acids. Trimming stripped 6 bases from V and 14 bases from J, with 18 bases between. Germline V lookup: CDR1 SNHLY, CDR2 FYNNEI. CDR3 in amino acids: CASSGDSPLGYF. In DNA, the CDR3 is TGTGCCAGCAGCGGAGACAGTCCTCTCGGGTATTTT. Looking up the rest from reference TRBV2 and TRBJ2-3 gives the full variable domain: EPEVTQTPSHQVTQMGQEVILRCVPISNHLYFYWYRQILGQKVEFLVSFYNNEISEKSEIFDDQFSVERPDGSNFTLKIRSTKLEDSAMYFCASSGDSPLGYFGPGTRLTVL.

The rearrangement uses TRBV14 and TRBJ2-1; no clear D gene. V was shortened by 4 bases and J by 2 bases, with 12 bases between the two germline ends. The CDR3 is 15 residues long. Germline CDR1 and CDR2: SGHDN and FVKESK. The CDR3 DNA sequence: TGTGCCAGCAGCCCTCGGGTAGTCCCCTACAATGAGCAGTTCTTC. Translated: CASSPRVVPYNEQFF.

The chain has TRBV20-1 and TRBJ2-5, with D hard to call. Trimming removed 8 bases from V and 2 bases from J, with 6 bases in between. CDR1 and CDR2 (germline): DFQATT, SNEGSKA (reference sequence). This CDR3 spans 10 amino acids. This CDR3 reads CSPLQETQYF. CDR3 DNA sequence: TGCAGTCCCTTACAAGAGACCCAGTACTTC.

This clone has only a few counts. The rearrangement links TRBV7-3 to TRBJ2-2, with TRBD1 matching 9 bases. Germline CDR1 and CDR2: SGHTA and FQGTGA. This CDR3 is 17 amino acids long. V trimming: 6 bases; J trimming: 0 bases; junction bases outside the gene matches: 8. The CDR3 sequence is CASSLTRDRANTGELFF. The CDR3 bases are TGTGCCAGCAGTTTGACTCGGGACAGGGCGAACACCGGGGAGCTGTTTTTT.